These 23 T cell receptor beta chains came from one sample sequenced in a study of T cells in Graves' hyperthyroidism and ophthalmopathy. Researchers amplified the TCR beta CDR3 regions from RNA transcripts. The HTBI primer set drove a first-round RT-PCR of the TCR CDR3. MiXCR, run by TCRdb on the multiplex PCR reads, gives a single entry per CDR3 protein. The table includes about 210,000 distinct CDR3 sequences, under 20% detected once. Sequencing input: blood. These receptors came from a man aged 50 to 59 with Graves' hyperthyroidism.

At least ten counts were recorded for this clonotype. This chain connects TRBV5-1 to TRBJ2-2, with TRBD1 matching 11 bases. Trimming removed 2 bases from V and 7 bases from J; junction bases left unmatched: 10. This CDR3 spans 17 amino acids. Germline loops: CDR1 SGHRS, CDR2 YFSETQ. CDR3 protein: CASSFLPGQGAGGELFF. Here the CDR3 DNA reads TGCGCCAGCAGCTTTCTGCCCGGACAGGGGGCCGGCGGGGAGCTGTTTTTT.

Ten or more counts support this clonotype. V is TRBV28 and J is TRBJ1-5; D unresolved. Germline-derived CDR1 and CDR2 are MDHEN and SYDVKM. The CDR3 is 14 residues long. V lost 3 bases and J 6 bases, leaving 12 bases between the germline ends. The CDR3 DNA follows: TGTGCCAGCAGTTTCTTCAGGCTTTTTCAGCCCCAGCATTTT. Protein sequence: CASSFFRLFQPQHF. Full variable domain (missing parts from reference TRBV28 and TRBJ1-5): DVKVTQSSRYLVKRTGEKVFLECVQDMDHENMFWYRQDPGLGLRLIYFSYDVKMKEKGDIPEGYSVSREKKERFSLILESASTNQTSMYLCASSFFRLFQPQHFGDGTRLSIL.

This chain connects TRBV5-1 to TRBJ2-3; 12 bases align to TRBD2. Unmatched junction bases numbered 5, after V lost 0 bases and J lost 3 bases. The CDR3 sequence is 17 residues long. Germline-derived CDR1 and CDR2 are SGHRS and YFSETQ. Written as DNA, the CDR3 is TGCGCCAGCAGCTTGGACCCACTAGCGGGAGGTACAGATACGCAGTATTTT. Protein product: CASSLDPLAGGTDTQYF.

This clonotype was found many times. V and J are TRBV7-8 and TRBJ2-7; 13 bases map to TRBD2. The CDR3 is 16 amino acids. Germline values: CDR1 SGHVS, CDR2 FQNEAQ. The trim removed 1 base at V and 2 bases at J, leaving 2 bases unmatched. CDR3 nucleotides: TGTGCCAGCAGCTTAGAGGGACTAGCGGGGCCCTACGAGCAGTACTTC. Its translation: CASSLEGLAGPYEQYF. Based on the CDR3 plus reference TRBV7-8 and TRBJ2-7, the full variable domain is GAGVSQSPRYKVAKRGQDVALRCDPISGHVSLFWYQQALGQGPEFLTYFQNEAQLDKSGLPSDRFFAERPEGSVSTLKIQRTQQEDSAVYLCASSLEGLAGPYEQYFGPGTRLTVT.

At least ten counts were recorded for this clonotype. At one end, the junction sequence differs from germline, possibly due to a read error. The genes are TRBV5-1 and TRBJ2-1; D not resolved. CDR1 is SGHRS and CDR2 is YFSETQ in the germline V gene. The CDR3 runs 15 residues. The CDR3 is CASSLALGSSNEQFF. The CDR3 nucleotides read TGCGCCAGCAGCTTGGCCCTCGGGTCCTCCAATGAGCAGTTCTTC.

The rearrangement uses TRBV5-1 and TRBJ1-2; 8 positions agree with TRBD1. CDR1 and CDR2 (germline): SGHRS, YFSETQ. V gave up 1 base and J gave up 3 bases; unmatched junction bases: 5. The CDR3 extends over 15 amino acids. The CDR3 spells CASSLSRGPDYGYTF. The CDR3 DNA reads TGCGCCAGCAGCTTGAGCAGGGGGCCCGACTATGGCTACACCTTC.

The chain links TRBV6-1 to TRBJ1-1; TRBD1 aligns across 7 bases. Germline V gene sequence: CDR1 MNHNS, CDR2 SASEGT. The CDR3 is 13 amino acids. The J segment lost 4 bases and the V segment lost 10 bases, leaving 9 bases of the junction unmatched. The CDR3 region is CAISDRDRTEAFF. The CDR3, as DNA: TGTGCCATCTCCGACAGGGATCGCACTGAAGCTTTCTTT.

This sequence joins TRBV6-5 and TRBJ1-6; the D is unclear. Germline-derived CDR1 and CDR2 are MNHEY and SVGAGI. The CDR3 loop spans 12 amino acids. Trimming shortened V by 0 bases and J by 9 bases, and 3 bases separated the two germline ends. CDR3: CASSYSSSPLHF. DNA of the CDR3: TGTGCCAGCAGTTACTCGAGTTCACCCCTCCACTTT.

This clonotype has at least ten counts. The chain links TRBV28 to TRBJ2-1; a possible D gene is TRBD1 (6 bases). The CDR3 runs to 17 residues. Germline CDR1 reads MDHEN; CDR2 reads SYDVKM. V shed 5 bases and J shed 3 bases, with 20 bases lying between them. The CDR3 sequence: CASSPSDDRIHYNEQFF. DNA of the CDR3: TGTGCCAGCAGTCCAAGCGATGACAGGATCCACTACAATGAGCAGTTCTTC.

This clonotype showed up many times. V gene TRBV2 combines with J gene TRBJ2-3; the match to TRBD2 covers 7 bases. CDR3 size: 15 residues. Germline lookup yields CDR1 SNHLY and CDR2 FYNNEI. V dropped 1 base and J dropped 1; count of bases not matched to a gene: 2. The CDR3 DNA sequence: TGTGCCAGCAGTGAAGGGCTAGCGGGCACAGATACGCAGTATTTT. Translated: CASSEGLAGTDTQYF. The full variable domain, completed using reference TRBV2 and TRBJ2-3, is EPEVTQTPSHQVTQMGQEVILRCVPISNHLYFYWYRQILGQKVEFLVSFYNNEISEKSEIFDDQFSVERPDGSNFTLKIRSTKLEDSAMYFCASSEGLAGTDTQYFGPGTRLTVL.

This chain links TRBV7-9 with TRBJ2-3, with TRBD2 identical over 14 bases. V was clipped by 3 bases and J by 5 bases; unmatched bases: 4. Per germline, CDR1 SEHNR and CDR2 FQNEAQ (reference sequence). This CDR3 is built from 16 residues. This chain's CDR3 is CASSFGTSGSLDTQYF. CDR3 DNA sequence: TGTGCCAGCAGCTTTGGGACTAGCGGGAGTTTAGATACGCAGTATTTT.

This clonotype was seen a handful of times. The chain recombines TRBV5-1 with TRBJ2-7; TRBD1 matches at 9 bases. The CDR3 runs 15 residues. CDR1 SGHRS and CDR2 YFSETQ come from the germline V gene. With 3 bases clipped from V and 2 bases from J, the junction kept 6 bases outside the gene matches. The CDR3 here is CASSSLTGGTYEQYF. DNA for the CDR3: TGCGCCAGCAGCTCCTTGACAGGGGGAACCTACGAGCAGTACTTC.

The gene calls are TRBV10-3 and TRBJ2-1, with D possibly being TRBD2 (5 bases). V gave up 5 bases and J gave up 3 bases, with 5 bases separating them. Germline V lookup: CDR1 ENHRY, CDR2 SYGVKD. The CDR3 extends over 12 amino acids. The CDR3 region has the DNA TGTGCCATCAGTACTAGCTACAATGAGCAGTTCTTC. It is translated as CAISTSYNEQFF.

This clonotype showed up many times. The chain recombines TRBV25-1 with TRBJ2-3; TRBD1 matches 7 bases. Germline lookup yields CDR1 MGHDK and CDR2 SYGVNS. The junction had 7 bases not matched to a gene; V was cut back by 4 bases and J by 0 bases. CDR3 length: 16 residues. The CDR3 DNA sequence: TGTGCCAGCAGTGCCCAGGGACAGACTAGCACAGATACGCAGTATTTT. Translated, it gives CASSAQGQTSTDTQYF. Drawing the rest from reference TRBV25-1 and TRBJ2-3, the complete variable domain is EADIYQTPRYLVIGTGKKITLECSQTMGHDKMYWYQQDPGMELHLIHYSYGVNSTEKGDLSSESTVSRIRTEHFPLTLESARPSHTSQYLCASSAQGQTSTDTQYFGPGTRLTVL.

This clonotype was seen only a few times. The chain uses TRBV19 and TRBJ2-7; D is unclear. The CDR3 has 13 amino acids. From germline, CDR1 is LNHDA and CDR2 SQIVND (reference sequence). Trimming removed 2 bases from V and 2 bases from J, with 7 bases in between. This CDR3 reads CASSISSAYEQYF. In DNA, the CDR3 is TGTGCCAGTAGTATATCAAGCGCCTACGAGCAGTACTTC. Using reference TRBV19 and TRBJ2-7 for the parts outside the CDR3, the full variable domain is DGGITQSPKYLFRKEGQNVTLSCEQNLNHDAMYWYRQDPGQGLRLIYYSQIVNDFQKGDIAEGYSVSREKKESFPLTVTSAQKNPTAFYLCASSISSAYEQYFGPGTRLTVT.

This clonotype was counted ten times or more. This sequence joins TRBV19 and TRBJ2-3, with TRBD2 matching 10 bases. Germline CDR1 is LNHDA and CDR2 is SQIVND (reference sequence). This CDR3 contains 15 residues. With V trimmed by 4 bases and J by 2 bases, 3 bases remained unmatched. This CDR3 reads CASSTGLAATDTQYF. CDR3 sequence (DNA): TGTGCCAGTAGTACCGGACTAGCGGCCACAGATACGCAGTATTTT.

The chain uses TRBV7-9 and TRBJ2-2, with TRBD2 matching over 11 bases. The CDR3 runs to 16 residues. CDR1 and CDR2 from the germline V gene are SEHNR and FQNEAQ (reference sequence). V dropped 5 bases and J dropped 4; count of bases not matched to a gene: 6. DNA of the CDR3: TGTGCCAGCAGCAAACTAGCGGGAGCGTCCACCGGGGAGCTGTTTTTT. The encoded protein is CASSKLAGASTGELFF.

This clonotype was counted many times. The chain combines TRBV2 with TRBJ2-3; 7 bases match TRBD2. Germline trimming cut 10 bases from V and 2 bases from J; bases unmatched to any gene: 6. Germline values: CDR1 SNHLY, CDR2 FYNNEI. This CDR3 contains 13 residues. The CDR3: CAIPSGPTDTQYF. The CDR3 DNA sequence: TGTGCCATTCCTAGCGGACCCACAGATACGCAGTATTTT.

This clonotype has at least ten counts. This rearrangement joins TRBV5-1 to TRBJ2-7; D is unresolved. CDR3 size: 14 residues. Germline CDR1 is SGHRS and CDR2 is YFSETQ. Between the trimmed V and J ends, which lost 2 bases and 0 bases, there was a span of 9 bases. Written as DNA, the CDR3 is TGCGCCAGCAGCTTCGGCAGGAACTCCTACGAGCAGTACTTC. Its translation: CASSFGRNSYEQYF.

This chain links TRBV6-2 or TRBV6-3 with TRBJ1-2, with D perhaps TRBD1 (5 bases). V dropped 6 bases and J dropped 4 bases, with 18 bases sitting between them. Germline V gene data show CDR1 as MNHEY and CDR2 as SVGEGT. The CDR3 spans 15 residues. Here the CDR3 reads CASSALTDWGYGYTF. Written as DNA, the CDR3 is TGTGCCAGCAGCGCCCTGACAGACTGGGGCTATGGCTACACCTTC.

Only a few counts were recorded for this clonotype. This chain links TRBV20-1 with TRBJ2-3, with no clear D. This CDR3 is built from 13 residues. Germline-derived CDR1 and CDR2 are DFQATT and SNEGSKA (reference sequence). Between the trimmed V and J ends, which lost 6 bases and 3 bases, there was a span of 13 bases. CDR3 sequence (DNA): TGCAGTGCCACAAAGTCGGGTACAGATACGCAGTATTTT. This codes for CSATKSGTDTQYF.

This clonotype was counted ten times or more. The chain combines TRBV5-4 with TRBJ2-3; D is perhaps TRBD2 (5 bases). The CDR3 has 16 amino acids. Trimming left V 0 bases short and J 1 base short, with 12 bases between. CDR1 is SGHNT, CDR2 YYREEE, per germline (reference sequence). The CDR3 DNA sequence: TGTGCCAGCAGCTTGGAGCCTAGCCGCCGCACAGATACGCAGTATTTT. Amino acids: CASSLEPSRRTDTQYF. The full variable domain, in which reference TRBV5-4 and TRBJ2-3 provide the parts outside the CDR3, is ETGVTQSPTHLIKTRGQQVTLRCSSQSGHNTVSWYQQALGQGPQFIFQYYREEENGRGNFPPRFSGLQFPNYSSELNVNALELDDSALYLCASSLEPSRRTDTQYFGPGTRLTVL.

In its sample, this clonotype was seen many times. The CDR3 is CAISESKAIANEKLFF. The DNA of the CDR3 is TGTGCCATCAGTGAGTCCAAGGCCATAGCTAATGAAAAACTGTTTTTT. This chain uses TRBV10-3 with TRBJ1-4, with unresolved D. The V gene lost 0 bases and the J gene lost 3 bases, with 11 bases spanning the gap. The CDR3 is 16 amino acids. Germline values: CDR1 ENHRY, CDR2 SYGVKD.